The 9 T cell receptor beta chains below all came from one sample that was sequenced in a study of T cells in Graves' hyperthyroidism and ophthalmopathy. Authors of the study amplified TCR beta CDR3 regions from RNA transcripts. First-round RT-PCR with HTBI primers amplified the TCR CDR3 region. TCRdb called the multiplex PCR reads again in MiXCR, with one record for every CDR3 protein. Of more than 500,000 distinct CDR3 sequences listed, about 16% are singletons. Sequencing input: blood. These receptors originate from a woman aged 25 to 39 with Graves' ophthalmopathy.

This chain links TRBV7-6 with TRBJ2-2, with 8 bases identical to TRBD2. The germline gives CDR1 SGHVS, CDR2 FNYEAQ. V trimming: 2 bases; J trimming: 6 bases; junction bases outside the gene matches: 8. CDR3 size: 16 residues. The CDR3 DNA reads as TGTGCCAGCAGCTTAAATCCAGCGGGAGCGCCCGGGGAGCTGTTTTTT. Encoded protein: CASSLNPAGAPGELFF. Full variable domain (outside the CDR3, taken from reference TRBV7-6 and TRBJ2-2): GAGVSQSPRYKVTKRGQDVALRCDPISGHVSLYWYRQALGQGPEFLTYFNYEAQQDKSGLPNDRFSAERPEGSISTLTIQRTEQRDSAMYRCASSLNPAGAPGELFFGEGSRLTVL.

This clonotype was picked up many times. The chain is built from TRBV5-1 and TRBJ1-5; a possible D gene is TRBD1 (6 bases). Germline V lookup: CDR1 SGHRS, CDR2 YFSETQ. V was trimmed by 0 bases and J by 5 bases, leaving 12 bases between them. This CDR3 has 15 residues. CDR3 loop: CASSLEGGWDQPQHF. DNA of the CDR3: TGCGCCAGCAGCTTGGAAGGGGGTTGGGATCAGCCCCAGCATTTT.

This clonotype has a handful of counts. V and J are TRBV4-3 and TRBJ2-1, with 7 bases identical to TRBD2. With V trimmed by 0 bases and J by 7 bases, 6 bases remained unmatched. Germline V lookup: CDR1 LGHNA, CDR2 YSLEER. This CDR3 region has 15 residues. The CDR3 nucleotides read TGCGCCAGCAGCCAAGATCTAGGTAGCGGGAATGAGCAGTTCTTC. This gives the protein CASSQDLGSGNEQFF.

This clonotype was seen many times. The chain carries TRBV6-1 and TRBJ1-1; no reliable D call. The V end lost 3 bases, the J end lost 5 bases, and 10 bases lay between the germline ends. This CDR3 spans 13 amino acids. Germline V lookup: CDR1 MNHNS, CDR2 SASEGT. The CDR3 DNA is TGTGCCAGCAGTGATGGGGTCTGGACTGAAGCTTTCTTT. It yields the protein CASSDGVWTEAFF.

This clonotype was detected many times. This chain joins TRBV20-1 and TRBJ2-5; D ambiguous. The V and J ends lost 1 base and 3 bases respectively, with 6 bases between them. Germline V lookup: CDR1 DFQATT, CDR2 SNEGSKA (reference sequence). The CDR3 contains 12 residues. The CDR3 DNA reads as TGCAGTGCTAGAGGGGCTGAAGAGACCCAGTACTTC. This encodes CSARGAEETQYF.

This clonotype was seen at least ten times. The chain carries TRBV6-1 and TRBJ2-3; D unclear. The V and J ends lost 5 bases and 5 bases respectively, with 20 bases between them. This CDR3 is built from 16 residues. Germline V lookup: CDR1 MNHNS, CDR2 SASEGT. The CDR3 protein is CASSYSSEGKGDTQYF. CDR3 DNA: TGTGCCAGCAGTTACTCATCGGAAGGAAAAGGAGATACGCAGTATTTT.

This clonotype was observed at least ten times. V and J are TRBV6-2 or TRBV6-3 and TRBJ2-7; tentatively, D is TRBD1 or TRBD2 (5 bases each). Germline V gives CDR1 MNHEY, CDR2 SVGEGT. The CDR3 totals 14 residues. V shed 5 bases and J shed 7 bases, with 18 bases lying between them. The CDR3 reads CASSRPGPTQEQYF. The CDR3 bases are TGTGCCAGCAGTCGTCCGGGACCGACACAGGAGCAGTACTTC.

This clonotype was detected many times. This chain links TRBV30 with TRBJ2-1, with a tentative D call TRBD2 (5 bases). Germline V CDR1 and CDR2: GTSNPN, SVGIG (reference sequence). The V end lost 0 bases, the J end lost 1 base, and 16 bases lay between the germline ends. This CDR3 is 17 amino acids long. CDR3 protein: CAWSVPKRGLSYNEQFF. The DNA for the CDR3 is TGTGCCTGGAGTGTACCTAAACGCGGGTTATCCTACAATGAGCAGTTCTTC.

This clonotype came up many times. The chain's CDR3 is CASRRGRAFF. CDR3 coding DNA: TGTGCCAGCAGGAGAGGGAGGGCTTTCTTT. The V call is TRBV28, the J call TRBJ1-1; D is ambiguous. V was pared by 6 bases and J by 11 bases, with 10 bases between. Germline assignment: CDR1 MDHEN and CDR2 SYDVKM. CDR3 length equals 10 residues.